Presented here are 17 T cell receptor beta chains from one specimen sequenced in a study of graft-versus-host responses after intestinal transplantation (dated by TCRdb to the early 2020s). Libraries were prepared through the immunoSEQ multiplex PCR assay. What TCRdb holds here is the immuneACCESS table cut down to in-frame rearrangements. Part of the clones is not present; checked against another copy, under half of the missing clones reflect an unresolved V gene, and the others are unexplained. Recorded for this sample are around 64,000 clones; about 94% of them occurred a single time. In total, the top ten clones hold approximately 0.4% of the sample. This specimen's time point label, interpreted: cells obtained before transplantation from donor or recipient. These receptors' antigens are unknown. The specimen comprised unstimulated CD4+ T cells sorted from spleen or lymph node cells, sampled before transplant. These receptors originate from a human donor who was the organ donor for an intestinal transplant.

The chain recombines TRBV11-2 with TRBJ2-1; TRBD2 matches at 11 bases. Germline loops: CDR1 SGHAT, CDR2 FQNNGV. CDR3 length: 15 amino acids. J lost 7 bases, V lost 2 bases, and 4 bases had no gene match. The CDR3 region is CASSLTSGGGNEQFF. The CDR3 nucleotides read TGTGCCAGCAGCTTAACTAGCGGGGGCGGGAATGAGCAGTTCTTC.

The CDR3, as DNA: TGCGCCAGCAGCCAACAGTCCACAGGGGAGGGCTATGGCTACACCTTC. This translates into CASSQQSTGEGYGYTF. This sequence joins TRBV4-3 and TRBJ1-2, with TRBD1 matching over 7 bases. The germline V gene encodes CDR1 LGHNA and CDR2 YSLEER. Trimming took 2 bases from V and 4 from J; bases not matched to a gene: 10. The CDR3 consists of 16 residues.

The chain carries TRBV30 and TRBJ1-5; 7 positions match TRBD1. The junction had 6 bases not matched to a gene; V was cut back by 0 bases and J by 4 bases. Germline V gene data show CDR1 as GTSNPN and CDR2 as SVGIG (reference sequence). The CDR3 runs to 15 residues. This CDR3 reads CAWSVGPGGNQPQHF. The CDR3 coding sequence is TGTGCCTGGAGTGTAGGTCCAGGGGGGAATCAGCCCCAGCATTTT.

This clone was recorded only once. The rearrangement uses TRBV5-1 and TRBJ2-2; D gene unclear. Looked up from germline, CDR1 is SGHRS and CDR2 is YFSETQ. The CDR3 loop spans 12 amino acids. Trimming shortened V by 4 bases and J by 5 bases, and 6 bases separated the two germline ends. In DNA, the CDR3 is TGCGCCAGCAGCCGGTGGACCGGGGAGCTGTTTTTT. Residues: CASSRWTGELFF.

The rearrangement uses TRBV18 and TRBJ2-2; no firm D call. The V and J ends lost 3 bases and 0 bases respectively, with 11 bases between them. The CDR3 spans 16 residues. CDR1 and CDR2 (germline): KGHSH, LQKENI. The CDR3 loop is CASSPVGFANTGELFF. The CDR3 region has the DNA TGTGCCAGCTCACCCGTTGGGTTCGCGAACACCGGGGAGCTGTTTTTT.

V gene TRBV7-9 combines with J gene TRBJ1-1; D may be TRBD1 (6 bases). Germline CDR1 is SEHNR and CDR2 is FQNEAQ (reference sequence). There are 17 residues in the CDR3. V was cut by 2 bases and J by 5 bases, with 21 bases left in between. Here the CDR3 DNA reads TGTGCCAGCAGCTTACTAAAACACAGGGAGATTCGTACTGAAGCTTTCTTT. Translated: CASSLLKHREIRTEAFF.

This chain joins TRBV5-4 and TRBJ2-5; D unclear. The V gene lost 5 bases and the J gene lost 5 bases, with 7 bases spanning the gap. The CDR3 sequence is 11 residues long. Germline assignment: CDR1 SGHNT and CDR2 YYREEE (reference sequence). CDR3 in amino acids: CASSVGETQYF. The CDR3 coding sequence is TGTGCCAGCAGTGTAGGGGAGACCCAGTACTTC.

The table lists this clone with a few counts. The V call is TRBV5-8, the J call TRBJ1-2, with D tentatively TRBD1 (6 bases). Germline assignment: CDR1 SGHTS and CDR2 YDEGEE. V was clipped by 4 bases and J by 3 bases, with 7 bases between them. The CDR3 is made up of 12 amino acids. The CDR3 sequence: CASSRTDYGYTF. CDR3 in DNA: TGTGCCAGCAGCCGGACAGACTATGGCTACACCTTC.

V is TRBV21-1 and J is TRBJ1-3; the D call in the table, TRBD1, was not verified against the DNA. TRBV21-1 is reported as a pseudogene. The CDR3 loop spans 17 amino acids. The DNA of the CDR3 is TGTGCCAGCAGCAAAAGTGGGGGACAGGTCCCCCGAAACACCATATATTTT. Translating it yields CASSKSGGQVPRNTIYF.

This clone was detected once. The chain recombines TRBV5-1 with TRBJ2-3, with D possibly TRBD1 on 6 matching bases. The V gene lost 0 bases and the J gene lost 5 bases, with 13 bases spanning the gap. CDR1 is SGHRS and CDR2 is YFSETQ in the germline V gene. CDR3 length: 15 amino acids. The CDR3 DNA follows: TGCGCCAGCAGCTTGGGTTCCAGGGGATTAGATACGCAGTATTTT. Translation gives CASSLGSRGLDTQYF. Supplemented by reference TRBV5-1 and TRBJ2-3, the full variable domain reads KAGVTQTPRYLIKTRGQQVTLSCSPISGHRSVSWYQQTPGQGLQFLFEYFSETQRNKGNFPGRFSGRQFSNSRSEMNVSTLELGDSALYLCASSLGSRGLDTQYFGPGTRLTVL.

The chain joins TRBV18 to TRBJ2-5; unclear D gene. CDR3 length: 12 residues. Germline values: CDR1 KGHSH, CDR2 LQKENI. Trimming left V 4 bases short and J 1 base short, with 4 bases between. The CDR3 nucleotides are TGTGCCAGCTCACACGCCCAAGAGACCCAGTACTTC. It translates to CASSHAQETQYF.

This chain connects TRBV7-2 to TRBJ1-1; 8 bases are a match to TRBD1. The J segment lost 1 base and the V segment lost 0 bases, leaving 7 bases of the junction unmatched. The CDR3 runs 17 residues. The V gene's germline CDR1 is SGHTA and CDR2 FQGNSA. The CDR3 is CASSLAYGQGWNTEAFF. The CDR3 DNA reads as TGTGCCAGCAGCTTAGCCTATGGACAGGGTTGGAACACTGAAGCTTTCTTT.

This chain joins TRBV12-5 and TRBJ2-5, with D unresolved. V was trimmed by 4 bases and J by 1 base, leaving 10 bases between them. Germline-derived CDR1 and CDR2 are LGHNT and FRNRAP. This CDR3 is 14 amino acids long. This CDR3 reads CASGSIGVQETQYF. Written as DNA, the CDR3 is TGTGCTAGTGGTTCCATCGGAGTCCAAGAGACCCAGTACTTC.

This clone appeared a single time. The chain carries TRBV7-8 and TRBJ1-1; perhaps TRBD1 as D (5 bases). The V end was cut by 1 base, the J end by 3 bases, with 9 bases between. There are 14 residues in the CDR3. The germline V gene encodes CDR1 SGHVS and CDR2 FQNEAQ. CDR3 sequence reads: CASSLVGGDTEAFF. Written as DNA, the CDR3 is TGTGCCAGCAGCTTAGTGGGGGGGGACACTGAAGCTTTCTTT. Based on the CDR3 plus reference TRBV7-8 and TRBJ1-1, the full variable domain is GAGVSQSPRYKVAKRGQDVALRCDPISGHVSLFWYQQALGQGPEFLTYFQNEAQLDKSGLPSDRFFAERPEGSVSTLKIQRTQQEDSAVYLCASSLVGGDTEAFFGQGTRLTVV.

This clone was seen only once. Written as DNA, the CDR3 is TGTGCCAGCAGCTCCCCGACAGGGGCGCAAGAGACCCAGTACTTC. Encoded protein: CASSSPTGAQETQYF. The chain uses TRBV11-2 and TRBJ2-5; 8 positions match TRBD1. CDR3 length: 15 amino acids. Germline-derived CDR1 and CDR2 are SGHAT and FQNNGV. J lost 2 bases, V lost 4 bases, and 6 bases had no gene match.

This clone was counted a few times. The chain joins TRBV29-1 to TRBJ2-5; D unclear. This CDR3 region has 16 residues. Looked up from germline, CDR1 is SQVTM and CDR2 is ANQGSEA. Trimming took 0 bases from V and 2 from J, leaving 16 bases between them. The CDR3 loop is CSVEDLEAALQETQYF. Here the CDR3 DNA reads TGCAGCGTTGAAGATCTTGAGGCAGCTTTACAAGAGACCCAGTACTTC.

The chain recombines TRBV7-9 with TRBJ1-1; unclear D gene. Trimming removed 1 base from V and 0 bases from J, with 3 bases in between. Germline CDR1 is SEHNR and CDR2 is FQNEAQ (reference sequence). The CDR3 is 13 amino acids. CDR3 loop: CASSLELNTEAFF. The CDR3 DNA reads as TGTGCCAGCAGCTTAGAACTGAACACTGAAGCTTTCTTT. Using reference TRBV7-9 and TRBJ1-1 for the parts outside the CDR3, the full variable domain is DTGVSQNPRHKITKRGQNVTFRCDPISEHNRLYWYRQTLGQGPEFLTYFQNEAQLEKSRLLSDRFSAERPKGSFSTLEIQRTEQGDSAMYLCASSLELNTEAFFGQGTRLTVV.